This T cell receptor (beta chain) was found in a study of blood T cell repertoires in COVID-19. At the level of the study: Whether acute or convalescent, the COVID-19 samples came from the United States, Italy and Spain. T cells, B-cell-depleted T cells, or PBMCs supplied cDNA or gDNA.

In the original workflow: Amplified reference gene primers provided the basis for estimating nucleated cell counts. Using immunoSEQ multiplex PCR, the repertoire was profiled, and TCRdb retains in-frame clones only, with some absent. That table is the source of V, J and clone size, and D and trimming were worked out from the DNA. The table has around 150,000 clones, over 60% seen once. J lost 0 bases, V lost 6 bases, and 5 bases had no gene match. This CDR3 has 15 residues. The germline CDR1 and CDR2 sequences are LNHDA and SQIVND (reference sequence). V gene TRBV19 combines with J gene TRBJ2-3, with 8 bases fitting TRBD1. The receptor was derived from a man in his sixties with acute or convalescent COVID-19. The sample comprised peripheral blood. The CDR3 sequence: CASSDRGYSTDTQYF. CDR3 DNA sequence: TGTGCCAGTAGCGACAGGGGATATAGCACAGATACGCAGTATTTT. The whole variable domain, remainder taken from reference TRBV19 and TRBJ2-3, is DGGITQSPKYLFRKEGQNVTLSCEQNLNHDAMYWYRQDPGQGLRLIYYSQIVNDFQKGDIAEGYSVSREKKESFPLTVTSAQKNPTAFYLCASSDRGYSTDTQYFGPGTRLTVL.